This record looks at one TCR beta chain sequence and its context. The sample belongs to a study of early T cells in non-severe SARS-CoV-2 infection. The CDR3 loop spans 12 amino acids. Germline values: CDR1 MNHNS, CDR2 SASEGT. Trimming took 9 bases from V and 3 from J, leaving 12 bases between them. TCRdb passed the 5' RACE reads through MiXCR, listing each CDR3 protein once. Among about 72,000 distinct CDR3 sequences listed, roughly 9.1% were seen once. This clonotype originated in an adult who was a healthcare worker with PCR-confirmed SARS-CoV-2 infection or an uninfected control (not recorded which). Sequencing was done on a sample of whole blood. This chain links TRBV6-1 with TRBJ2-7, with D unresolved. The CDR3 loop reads CASSGSYYEQYF. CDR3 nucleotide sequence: TGTGCCAGTTCAGGCTCATACTACGAGCAGTACTTC.